Presented here are 7 T cell receptor beta chains from one specimen sequenced in a study of shared clonotypes between healthy human individuals. Positively selected for CCR7, the CD45RO-negative cells used as naive CD8 cells excluded terminally differentiated effector memory CD45RA+ cells. Assay: immunoSEQ multiplex PCR; the TCRdb copy retains only in-frame clones and omits some. Among some 2.1 million clones, 85% to 95% were seen once, and the ten largest hold roughly 1%. Sequenced sample: naive CD8+ T cells sorted from blood. These receptors were taken from a young man in good health.

In this sample, this clone turned up once. The chain uses TRBV7-6 and TRBJ2-3; D is ambiguous. The V and J ends lost 4 bases and 1 base respectively, with 9 bases between them. Germline V gene sequence: CDR1 SGHVS, CDR2 FNYEAQ. The CDR3 runs to 14 residues. CDR3 sequence (DNA): TGTGCCAGCAGCTCCTACGGAGGCACAGATACGCAGTATTTT. It encodes CASSSYGGTDTQYF.

This chain connects TRBV4-3 to TRBJ1-2; no clear D gene. CDR3 length: 15 residues. The germline V gene has CDR1 LGHNA and CDR2 YSLEER. Trimming took off 1 base at V and 3 bases at J, with 12 bases between the two ends. CDR3 coding DNA: TGCGCCAGCAGCCAAGGGCCCTCCGGCGACTATGGCTACACCTTC. It yields the protein CASSQGPSGDYGYTF.

To note about this clone: Other DNA sequences in the sample encode the same CDR3. This chain links TRBV7-6 with TRBJ1-5, with D tentatively TRBD1 (5 bases). V shed 0 bases and J shed 9 bases, with 6 bases lying between them. Germline assignment: CDR1 SGHVS and CDR2 FNYEAQ. The CDR3 has 12 amino acids. In DNA form, the CDR3 reads TGTGCCAGCAGCTTAGCTGGGGGGCCCCAGCATTTT. Its translation: CASSLAGGPQHF.

This clone was observed a few times. The chain employs TRBV29-1 and TRBJ1-1, with D maybe TRBD1 (5 bases). CDR1 is SQVTM, CDR2 ANQGSEA, per germline. Trimming removed 2 bases from V and 7 bases from J, with 11 bases in between. This CDR3 is built from 12 residues. CDR3 in amino acids: CSVEPQGVEAFF. CDR3 bases: TGCAGCGTTGAACCCCAGGGCGTTGAAGCTTTCTTT.

This chain connects TRBV7-9 to TRBJ2-2; D not certain. Germline V gene lookup returns CDR1 SEHNR and CDR2 FQNEAQ (reference sequence). The V end lost 8 bases, the J end lost 5 bases, and 15 bases lay between the germline ends. The CDR3 covers 14 residues. CDR3 DNA: TGTGCCAGCGAACCCCGATATCGGACCGGGGAGCTGTTTTTT. This sequence encodes CASEPRYRTGELFF.

The V gene is TRBV10-2, the J gene TRBJ2-5, with TRBD1 matching 10 bases. V shed 6 bases and J 3 bases; nucleotides not matched to a gene: 1. CDR1 is WSHSY and CDR2 is SAAADI in the germline V gene. The CDR3 runs to 13 residues. The CDR3 nucleotides read TGCGCCAGCAGAGGGACAGGGGAAGAGACCCAGTACTTC. Protein sequence: CASRGTGEETQYF.

The chain carries TRBV6-5 and TRBJ1-1; D unresolved. Germline-derived CDR1 and CDR2 are MNHEY and SVGAGI. The CDR3 length is 14 residues. Trimming removed 1 base from V and 0 bases from J, with 6 bases in between. The CDR3 loop is CASSYFDMNTEAFF. CDR3 in DNA: TGTGCCAGCAGTTACTTCGACATGAACACTGAAGCTTTCTTT.